The present TCR beta chain was sequenced within a study of glioma-infiltrating T cells after dendritic cell vaccination. Germline assignment: CDR1 SNHLY and CDR2 FYNNEI. The CDR3 sequence is 14 residues long. Trimming at V came to 5 bases and at J to 3 bases, leaving 4 bases not matched to a gene. The sample holds one count of this clone. As to time point: after dendritic cell vaccination, including at tumor progression/relapse. Input was 2 ug genomic DNA, or all available if less. Libraries were prepared by immunoSEQ multiplex PCR; TCRdb keeps only in-frame clonotypes and omits some of them. Among 98,000 or so clones listed, approximately 80% were seen once.

The receptor's source is a human donor with glioblastoma. The sample was blood, taken after dendritic cell vaccination. This chain connects TRBV2 to TRBJ1-2, with TRBD1 matching over 9 bases. CDR3 sequence (DNA): TGTGCCAGCAGTTTCACAGGGGGCGACTATGGCTACACCTTC. Its translation is CASSFTGGDYGYTF.